This paragraph covers one T cell receptor beta chain sequence. Its antigen is not identified. The data were produced by immunoSEQ multiplex PCR, yet TCRdb's version contains in-frame clones alone and is incomplete. The profile shows fewer than 200,000 clones, 92% of them singletons. The data are from a study of T cell responses to AZD1222 COVID-19 vaccine. Study background: Whether given at about 4 or about 12 weeks, second doses were pooled.

General study results and limits: Repertoire sampling happened only post peak T cell response. Only 5 to 7 AZD1222 recipients tested seropositive at baseline.

V trimming: 0 bases; J trimming: 1 base; junction bases outside the gene matches: 5. Per germline, CDR1 SEHNR and CDR2 FQNEAQ (reference sequence). CDR3 size: 17 residues. The chain links TRBV7-9 to TRBJ2-2; 7 positions match TRBD2. The TCR originated in an adult in good health. Sequencing was performed on peripheral blood, taken on day 0 of AZD1222 vaccination. CDR3 in amino acids: CASSLAGGLRNTGELFF. DNA of the CDR3: TGTGCCAGCAGCTTAGCGGGAGGGTTGAGGAACACCGGGGAGCTGTTTTTT. Combining the CDR3 with reference TRBV7-9 and TRBJ2-2 gives the whole variable domain DTGVSQNPRHKITKRGQNVTFRCDPISEHNRLYWYRQTLGQGPEFLTYFQNEAQLEKSRLLSDRFSAERPKGSFSTLEIQRTEQGDSAMYLCASSLAGGLRNTGELFFGEGSRLTVL.